This note documents a single T cell receptor beta chain sequence. The CDR3 has 16 amino acids. Germline lookup yields CDR1 MNHNY and CDR2 SVGAGI (reference sequence). Trimming shortened V by 0 bases and J by 0 bases, and 9 bases separated the two germline ends. Repertoires were generated with immunoSEQ multiplex PCR, while TCRdb's copy carries only in-frame clones and drops some. The sample has 170,000 or so clones, roughly 86% seen once. This entry belongs to a study of blood T cell repertoires in COVID-19. Specimen: peripheral blood. This sequence was found in a man aged 35 to 55 with active or convalescent COVID-19. The V and J genes are TRBV6-6 and TRBJ1-3; D unresolved. The CDR3 coding sequence is TGTGCCAGCAGTTACTCAGCACTGAGCTCTGGAAACACCATATATTTT. Protein: CASSYSALSSGNTIYF.